This T cell receptor beta chain comes out of a study of monozygotic twins with inflammatory bowel disease. Germline values: CDR1 SGHDT, CDR2 YYEEEE. This CDR3 is built from 14 residues. Note on this clonotype: Its target is unknown.

Using TCRalpha and TCRbeta cDNA, the researchers carried out two nested PCRs that lasted roughly 16 and 10 cycles. TCRdb reprocessed the 5' RACE reads, with one entry per CDR3 protein and no DNA. In total, the table holds about 450,000 distinct CDR3 sequences. Study findings and constraints: IBD-affected twins scored below their healthy co-twins in TCRbeta diversity (inverse Simpson). The sharing of clonotypes with others was lower in IBD patients than in healthy twins, especially with disease activity. Researchers reported no repertoire similarity difference between concordant and discordant twins, possibly from limited power.

V gene TRBV5-6 combines with J gene TRBJ1-3. This receptor was identified in a human donor with ulcerative colitis or Crohn's disease, or a healthy co-twin of an affected twin (not recorded which). Source material: blood. This chain's CDR3 is CASSLADSGNTIYF. The entire variable domain, with the rest obtained from reference TRBV5-6 and TRBJ1-3, is as follows: DAGVTQSPTHLIKTRGQQVTLRCSPKSGHDTVSWYQQALGQGPQFIFQYYEEEERQRGNFPDRFSGHQFPNYSSELNVNALLLGDSALYLCASSLADSGNTIYFGEGSWLTVV.